This T cell receptor (beta chain) was recovered during a study of blood T cell repertoires in COVID-19. Overall study context: The United States, Italy and Spain were the sources of the acute and convalescent COVID-19 samples.

The participants were between about 18 and 90 years old and came from roughly 24 US areas. Assay: immunoSEQ multiplex PCR; the TCRdb copy retains only in-frame clones and omits some. The sample has roughly 260,000 clones, roughly nine tenths seen once. The CDR3 contains 13 residues. The germline V gene has CDR1 SGHNT and CDR2 YYREEE (reference sequence). The V end lost 4 bases, the J end lost 0 bases, and 7 bases lay between the germline ends. This receptor was obtained from a woman aged 25 to 39 with acute COVID-19. The chain is built from TRBV5-4 and TRBJ1-2; D unclear. The specimen sequenced was PBMCs or T cells enriched from blood (not recorded which). The chain's CDR3 is CASSLTANYGYTF. The CDR3 region has the DNA TGTGCCAGCAGCCTTACAGCTAACTATGGCTACACCTTC.